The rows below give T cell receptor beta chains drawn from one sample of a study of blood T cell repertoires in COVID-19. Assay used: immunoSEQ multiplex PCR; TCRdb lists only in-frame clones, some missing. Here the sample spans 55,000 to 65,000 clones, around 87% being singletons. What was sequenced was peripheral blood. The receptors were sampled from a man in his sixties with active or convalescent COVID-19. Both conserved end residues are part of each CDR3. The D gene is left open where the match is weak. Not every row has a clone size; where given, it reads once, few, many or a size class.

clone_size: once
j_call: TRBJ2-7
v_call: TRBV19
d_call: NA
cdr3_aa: CASSSARLGAFEQYF
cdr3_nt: TGTGCCAGTAGTTCCGCCCGGTTGGGCGCTTTCGAGCAGTACTTC

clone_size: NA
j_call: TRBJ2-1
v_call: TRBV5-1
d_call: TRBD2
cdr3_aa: CASSLGLASNNEQFF
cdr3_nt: TGCGCCAGCAGCTTGGGACTAGCGAGTAACAATGAGCAGTTCTTC

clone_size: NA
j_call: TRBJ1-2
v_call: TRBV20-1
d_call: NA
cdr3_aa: CSASDDSNYGYTF
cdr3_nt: TGCAGTGCTAGTGATGACAGCAACTATGGCTACACCTTC

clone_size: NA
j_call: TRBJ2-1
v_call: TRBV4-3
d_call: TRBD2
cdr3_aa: CASSQVVAGGVNEQFF
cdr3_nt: TGCGCCAGCAGCCAAGTCGTAGCGGGGGGGGTCAATGAGCAGTTCTTC

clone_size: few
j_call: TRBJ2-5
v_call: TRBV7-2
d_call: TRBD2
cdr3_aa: CASSLSPSGGQETQYF
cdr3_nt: TGTGCCAGCAGCTTATCCCCTAGCGGGGGACAAGAGACCCAGTACTTC

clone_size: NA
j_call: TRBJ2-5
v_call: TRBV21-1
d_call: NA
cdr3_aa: CASSRGAGSQETQYF
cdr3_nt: TGTGCCAGCAGTAGAGGGGCGGGGTCCCAAGAGACCCAGTACTTC

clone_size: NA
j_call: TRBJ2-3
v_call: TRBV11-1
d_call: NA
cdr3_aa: CASSRLRSTDTQYF
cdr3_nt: TGTGCCAGCAGCCGGCTGCGGTCCACAGATACGCAGTATTTT

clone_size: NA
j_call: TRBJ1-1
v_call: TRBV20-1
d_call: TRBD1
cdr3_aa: CSANRGDEAFF
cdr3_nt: TGCAGTGCCAACAGGGGTGATGAAGCTTTCTTT

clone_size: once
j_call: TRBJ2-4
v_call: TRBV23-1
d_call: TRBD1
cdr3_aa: CASSQARDSGLIQYF
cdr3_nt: TGCGCCAGCAGTCAAGCCCGGGACAGTGGGCTCATTCAGTACTTC

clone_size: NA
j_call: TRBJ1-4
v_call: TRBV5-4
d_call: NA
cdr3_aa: CASSFDLTVEKLFF
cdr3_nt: TGTGCCAGCAGCTTCGACTTGACCGTTGAAAAACTGTTTTTT

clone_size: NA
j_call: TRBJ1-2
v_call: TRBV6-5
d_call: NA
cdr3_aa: CASRRTGFNYGYTF
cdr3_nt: TGTGCCAGCAGACGTACAGGATTCAACTATGGCTACACCTTC

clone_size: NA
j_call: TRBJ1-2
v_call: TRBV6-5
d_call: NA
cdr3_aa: CASSYSQGRGSGGYTF
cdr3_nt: TGTGCCAGCAGTTACTCTCAGGGCAGGGGTTCGGGAGGCTACACCTTC

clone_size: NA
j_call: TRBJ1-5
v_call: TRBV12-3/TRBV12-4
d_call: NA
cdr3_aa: CASSQGQGQPQHF
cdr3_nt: TGTGCCAGCAGTCAGGGGCAAGGTCAGCCCCAGCATTTT